This T cell receptor (beta chain) appears in the sequencing data of a study of OX40 agonist ivuxolimab in advanced cancers. As for the study in general: Allowance was made for prior anti-PD-1, anti-PD-L1 or anti-CTLA-4 therapy, and around 44% had some.

Sequenced by immunoSEQ multiplex PCR; TCRdb stores in-frame clones only, minus some. The sample shows about 35,000 clones, approximately 84% of them seen only once. The CDR3 consists of 17 residues. Looked up from germline, CDR1 is MNHEY and CDR2 is SMNVEV (reference sequence). V lost 4 bases and J lost 4; bases outside the gene matches: 10. This sequence was found in an adult with an advanced solid tumor such as melanoma, head and neck, liver or kidney cancer. This chain joins TRBV27 and TRBJ2-7; 13 positions match TRBD2. Sequencing was performed on CD4+ or CD8+ T cells sorted from blood, taken in a trial of the OX40 agonist ivuxolimab. The CDR3 region is CASSSWTSGSDRYEQYF. CDR3 DNA sequence: TGTGCCAGCAGTTCGTGGACTAGCGGGAGTGATAGGTACGAGCAGTACTTC.